Below are 3 T cell receptor beta chains sequenced from a single sample in a study of blood T cell repertoires in COVID-19. Produced via immunoSEQ multiplex PCR; TCRdb's table is partial and in-frame only. This sample has about 270,000 clones; 85% occur once, and the top ten carry 9.1%. Input material: PBMCs or T cells enriched from blood (not recorded which). The receptor set was obtained from a woman between 45 and 60 years old with acute COVID-19.

This chain joins TRBV6-1 and TRBJ1-1, with 10 bases matching TRBD1. The V segment lost 0 bases and the J segment 4 bases; nucleotides outside the gene matches: 8. Germline CDR1 reads MNHNS; CDR2 reads SASEGT. The CDR3 is 17 amino acids. The CDR3 here is CASSEAGTGAERTEAFF. The CDR3 nucleotides read TGTGCCAGCAGTGAAGCCGGGACAGGGGCTGAACGCACTGAAGCTTTCTTT.

The chain combines TRBV11-2 with TRBJ1-3; 10 nucleotides match TRBD1. The CDR3 loop spans 15 amino acids. Germline V gene data show CDR1 as SGHAT and CDR2 as FQNNGV. The junction had 5 bases not matched to a gene; V was cut back by 5 bases and J by 4 bases. The CDR3: CASSAGTGAGNTIYF. The CDR3 nucleotides read TGTGCCAGCAGCGCCGGGACAGGGGCCGGAAACACCATATATTTT.

The chain uses TRBV5-4 and TRBJ2-5; D gene unclear. The CDR3 spans 13 residues. Germline-derived CDR1 and CDR2 are SGHNT and YYREEE (reference sequence). Trimming stripped 1 base from V and 7 bases from J, with 11 bases between. The CDR3, as DNA: TGTGCCAGCAGCTTGAGGCCTTCGGGGACCCAGTACTTC. Translating it yields CASSLRPSGTQYF.